One and the same sample provided the 29 T cell receptor beta chains below, sequenced in a study of post-analysis software for immune sequencing data. Study-wide results and limits: With TRBV5-6, TRBV5-1 and TRBV20-1 included, about five TRBV segments were more frequent in patients than in controls.

These receptors lack a known antigen. Unique-molecular-identifier-tagged TCR beta cDNA libraries were used. A single record per CDR3 protein comes from TCRdb applying MiXCR to the PCR reads. The data contain about 540,000 distinct CDR3 sequences, around 34% of them seen just once; the ten biggest clones take up approximately 5.4%. Input material: blood. Receptors originate from a girl aged 2-17 years with multiple sclerosis.

The CDR3 is CASRQLTANYGYTF. The CDR3 DNA follows: TGTGCCAGCAGACAACTCACAGCTAACTATGGCTACACCTTC. The chain has TRBV28 and TRBJ1-2; D unresolved. The CDR3 totals 14 residues. V was cut by 6 bases and J by 0 bases, with 11 bases left in between. CDR1 MDHEN and CDR2 SYDVKM come from the germline V gene.

The V call is TRBV7-9, the J call TRBJ2-7; 8 bases are a match to TRBD2. The CDR3 is 15 amino acids. Germline-derived CDR1 and CDR2 are SEHNR and FQNEAQ (reference sequence). V trimming: 2 bases; J trimming: 4 bases; junction bases outside the gene matches: 7. CDR3 sequence: CASSLFAGGPYEQYF. The CDR3 DNA is TGTGCCAGCAGCTTATTTGCGGGGGGTCCGTACGAGCAGTACTTC.

This rearrangement joins TRBV2 to TRBJ2-3, with a possible D match to TRBD1 (5 bases). Looked up from germline, CDR1 is SNHLY and CDR2 is FYNNEI. The V end lost 8 bases, the J end lost 3 bases, and 12 bases lay between the germline ends. CDR3 size: 13 residues. CDR3 region: CASGAERTDTQYF. For the CDR3, the DNA is TGTGCCAGCGGGGCTGAGAGAACAGATACGCAGTATTTT.

This chain uses TRBV9 with TRBJ1-1, with D hard to call. Per the germline V gene, CDR1 is SGDLS and CDR2 is YYNGEE. The CDR3 is 15 amino acids. The germline V and J ends were trimmed by 0 bases and 2 bases, with 11 bases remaining between them. CDR3 coding DNA: TGTGCCAGCAGCGTAGGGACGGCCCAAAACACTGAAGCTTTCTTT. This encodes CASSVGTAQNTEAFF.

This clonotype has more than one count but fewer than ten. This rearrangement joins TRBV5-1 to TRBJ2-5; the D is unclear. Germline-derived CDR1 and CDR2 are SGHRS and YFSETQ. The CDR3 length is 15 residues. Trimming removed 2 bases at V and 1 base at J, with 12 bases between. This CDR3 is CASSFLTSSQETQYF. In DNA form, the CDR3 reads TGCGCCAGCAGCTTCCTTACGTCATCCCAAGAGACCCAGTACTTC.

This clonotype was counted a few times. Germline and junction disagree at one end, which may indicate a read error. The chain uses TRBV7-7 and TRBJ2-3; D is possibly TRBD2 (5 bases). This CDR3 has 16 residues. The germline CDR1 and CDR2 sequences are SSHAT and FNYEAQ (reference sequence). The CDR3, as DNA: TGTGCTAGCAGCTTAGACGAAGCGGACCGCACAGATACGCAGTATTTT. This translates into CASSLDEADRTDTQYF.

This clonotype was recorded a few times. The chain carries TRBV4-1 and TRBJ2-5; D perhaps matches TRBD2 (5 bases). The CDR3 consists of 12 residues. Germline V CDR1 and CDR2: MGHRA, YSYEKL. V dropped 1 base and J dropped 9 bases, with 9 bases sitting between them. The CDR3 region is CASSQGPGAQYF. The CDR3 DNA reads as TGCGCCAGCAGCCAAGGGCCCGGGGCCCAGTACTTC.

In its sample, this clonotype was seen a few times. This chain connects TRBV4-1 to TRBJ1-2; D possibly corresponds to TRBD1 (5 bases). Between the trimmed V and J ends, which lost 0 bases and 8 bases, there was a span of 28 bases. Looked up from germline, CDR1 is MGHRA and CDR2 is YSYEKL. The CDR3 is made up of 19 amino acids. The CDR3 here is CASSQDSTGKGLSEGGYTF. Here the CDR3 DNA reads TGCGCCAGCAGCCAAGATTCGACCGGCAAGGGACTCTCAGAAGGGGGCTACACCTTC.

Worth noting for this clonotype: The junction shows a germline mismatch at one end, possibly a read error. The chain carries TRBV2 and TRBJ1-2; D call uncertain. The CDR3 is 13 residues long. Germline assignment: CDR1 SNHLY and CDR2 FYNNEI. The CDR3 sequence is CASRFYGTYGYTF. DNA for the CDR3: TGTGCCAGCCGCTTCTACGGAACCTATGGCTACACCTTT.

This clonotype has a handful of counts. The chain is built from TRBV27 and TRBJ1-2; D is unresolved. The CDR3 length is 13 residues. Germline-derived CDR1 and CDR2 are MNHEY and SMNVEV (reference sequence). V lost 2 bases, J lost 4 bases, and 8 bases lay in between. As DNA, the CDR3 is TGTGCCAGCAGTTTAAACGGTCCCTATGGCTACACCTTC. Translating gives CASSLNGPYGYTF.

This clonotype was counted a few times. This sequence joins TRBV6-6 and TRBJ2-5; 7 nucleotides align to TRBD1. The J call could be wrong; TRBJ2-7 is a better fit for the DNA end. The CDR3 is 13 amino acids. Germline CDR1 is MNHNY and CDR2 is SVGAGI (reference sequence). The CDR3 protein is CASSPDRVGEQYF. In DNA, the CDR3 is TGTGCCAGCAGTCCCGACAGGGTCGGCGAGCAGTACTTC.

Many counts were recorded for this clonotype. V gene TRBV5-6 combines with J gene TRBJ1-2; 7 bases agree with TRBD1. V lost 4 bases to trimming and J lost 3 bases; unmatched junction nucleotides: 9. Germline CDR1 SGHDT, CDR2 YYEEEE. The CDR3 is 15 residues long. CDR3 DNA sequence: TGTGCCAGCAGCCGCCGGGACAGCAGTTACTATGGCTACACCTTC. This translates into CASSRRDSSYYGYTF. Complete variable domain (other parts from reference TRBV5-6 and TRBJ1-2): DAGVTQSPTHLIKTRGQQVTLRCSPKSGHDTVSWYQQALGQGPQFIFQYYEEEERQRGNFPDRFSGHQFPNYSSELNVNALLLGDSALYLCASSRRDSSYYGYTFGSGTRLTVV.

The rearrangement uses TRBV20-1 and TRBJ2-7; TRBD2 matches 10 bases. The V and J ends lost 6 bases and 3 bases, in that order; junction bases with no gene match: 8. Looked up from germline, CDR1 is DFQATT and CDR2 is SNEGSKA (reference sequence). The CDR3 extends over 14 amino acids. DNA for the CDR3: TGCAGTGCAGCCGGGACTAGCGAGTACTACGAGCAGTACTTC. This gives the protein CSAAGTSEYYEQYF.

The V gene is TRBV25-1, the J gene TRBJ2-1; D uncertain. The V end was cut by 5 bases, the J end by 0 bases, with 14 bases between. The germline V gene encodes CDR1 MGHDK and CDR2 SYGVNS. This CDR3 comprises 16 residues. The CDR3 DNA reads as TGTGCCAGCAGTATGACCAGGCGAATCTCCTACAATGAGCAGTTCTTC. It encodes CASSMTRRISYNEQFF.

V and J are TRBV20-1 and TRBJ2-1; unclear D gene. This CDR3 spans 13 amino acids. Germline CDR1 is DFQATT and CDR2 is SNEGSKA (reference sequence). Trimming pared 1 base from V and 5 bases from J, leaving 9 bases between. The CDR3 nucleotides are TGCAGTGCTAGAGCGAGTGTCAACAATGAGCAGTTCTTC. Translation gives CSARASVNNEQFF.

In its sample, this clonotype was seen a few times. This rearrangement joins TRBV7-2 to TRBJ2-7; TRBD1 matches 10 bases. This CDR3 has 15 residues. Germline V lookup: CDR1 SGHTA, CDR2 FQGNSA. V was clipped by 1 base and J by 3 bases; unmatched bases: 3. The CDR3 reads CASSLVGQGFYEQYF. The CDR3 coding sequence is TGTGCCAGCAGCTTAGTGGGACAGGGGTTCTACGAGCAGTACTTC.

This chain uses TRBV28 with TRBJ1-5; possibly TRBD1 for D (6 bases). Germline V gene data show CDR1 as MDHEN and CDR2 as SYDVKM. Trimming stripped 7 bases from V and 1 base from J, with 11 bases between. The CDR3 is 14 residues long. The CDR3 loop is CASMRGMSNQPQHF. The DNA for the CDR3 is TGTGCCAGCATGAGGGGGATGAGCAATCAGCCCCAGCATTTT.

This clonotype has just a few counts. The chain is built from TRBV7-3 and TRBJ2-5; D might be TRBD2 (5 bases). Germline V gene sequence: CDR1 SGHTA, CDR2 FQGTGA. The CDR3 sequence is 15 residues long. With 6 bases removed from V and 3 bases from J, the gap between germline ends came to 17 bases. CDR3 nucleotide sequence: TGTGCCAGCAGGCCCAGCGGTACCATCGAAGAGACCCAGTACTTC. This sequence encodes CASRPSGTIEETQYF.

There are many counts of this clonotype. This chain uses TRBV3-1 with TRBJ2-5; D is unresolved. Germline CDR1 reads LGHDT; CDR2 reads YNNKEL (reference sequence). The CDR3 is made up of 15 amino acids. The V end was cut by 0 bases, the J end by 1 base, with 9 bases between. CDR3 region: CASSQDLRTQETQYF. The CDR3, as DNA: TGTGCCAGCAGCCAAGATCTGCGGACCCAAGAGACCCAGTACTTC.

This clonotype was counted once. J is TRBJ1-1 and V is TRBV3-1; D unresolved. Trimming shortened V by 0 bases and J by 5 bases, and 10 bases separated the two germline ends. Germline lookup yields CDR1 LGHDT and CDR2 YNNKEL (reference sequence). This CDR3 is built from 14 residues. The CDR3 region has the DNA TGTGCCAGCAGCCAAGATTTCGCGGGGACTGAAGCTTTCTTT. Amino acid sequence: CASSQDFAGTEAFF.

The chain employs TRBV5-1 and TRBJ1-2; D is perhaps TRBD1 (5 bases). CDR3 length equals 15 residues. From germline, CDR1 is SGHRS and CDR2 YFSETQ. Trimming removed 0 bases from V and 0 bases from J, with 9 bases in between. CDR3 DNA sequence: TGCGCCAGCAGCTTGGAGGGACGGTCTAACTATGGCTACACCTTC. This codes for CASSLEGRSNYGYTF.

The chain links TRBV7-2 to TRBJ2-1, with 7 positions matching TRBD2. V shed 6 bases and J 15 bases; nucleotides not matched to a gene: 11. From germline, CDR1 is SGHTA and CDR2 FQGNSA. The length of the CDR3 is 12 residues. CDR3 loop: CASSSTSSPGFF. CDR3 coding DNA: TGTGCCAGCAGTTCGACTAGCTCACCCGGGTTCTTC.

This clonotype was recorded at least ten times. The V gene is TRBV7-6, the J gene TRBJ2-3, with unresolved D. CDR1 and CDR2 from the germline V gene are SGHVS and FNYEAQ. The CDR3 consists of 14 residues. Trimming left V 1 base short and J 0 bases short, with 5 bases between. CDR3 loop: CASSLEQSTDTQYF. The CDR3 DNA sequence: TGTGCCAGCAGCTTAGAACAGAGCACAGATACGCAGTATTTT. The whole variable domain, filled in from reference TRBV7-6 and TRBJ2-3, reads GAGVSQSPRYKVTKRGQDVALRCDPISGHVSLYWYRQALGQGPEFLTYFNYEAQQDKSGLPNDRFSAERPEGSISTLTIQRTEQRDSAMYRCASSLEQSTDTQYFGPGTRLTVL.

This clonotype has at least ten counts. The chain carries TRBV29-1 and TRBJ2-5, with D possibly being TRBD1 (6 bases). CDR1 SQVTM and CDR2 ANQGSEA come from the germline V gene. The CDR3 has 12 residues. V dropped 3 bases and J dropped 5 bases, with 10 bases sitting between them. The CDR3 coding sequence is TGCAGCGTTGACGGTAGGGGGGAGACCCAGTACTTC. This encodes CSVDGRGETQYF.

Notes on this clonotype: A read error may be the cause here, since a much bigger clone is one base away. V usage is TRBV5-8 and J usage is TRBJ1-5, with TRBD1 identical over 8 bases. The CDR3 length is 15 residues. V trimming: 3 bases; J trimming: 4 bases; junction bases outside the gene matches: 6. CDR1 is SGHTS, CDR2 YDEGEE, per germline. The CDR3 region has the DNA TGTGCCAGCAGCTGGTACGGGACAGGTAATCAGCCCCAGCATTTT. Translation gives CASSWYGTGNQPQHF.

This chain links TRBV11-2 with TRBJ1-4; no clear D gene. The ends were cut back, 3 bases at V and 4 bases at J, with 6 bases in the middle. Per germline, CDR1 SGHAT and CDR2 FQNNGV. This CDR3 region has 13 residues. The CDR3 DNA reads as TGTGCCAGCAGCTTGGGTATTAATGAAAAACTGTTTTTT. It specifies CASSLGINEKLFF.

This clonotype was counted a few times. V gene TRBV9 combines with J gene TRBJ1-5; 7 bases line up with TRBD1. The J segment lost 9 bases and the V segment lost 4 bases, leaving 10 bases of the junction unmatched. The length of the CDR3 is 14 residues. Germline V CDR1 and CDR2: SGDLS, YYNGEE. The CDR3 sequence: CASSRGDSQRPQHF. The CDR3 DNA reads as TGTGCCAGCAGCAGAGGGGACAGTCAAAGGCCCCAGCATTTT. Variable domain in full (rest from reference TRBV9 and TRBJ1-5): DSGVTQTPKHLITATGQRVTLRCSPRSGDLSVYWYQQSLDQGLQFLIQYYNGEERAKGNILERFSAQQFPDLHSELNLSSLELGDSALYFCASSRGDSQRPQHFGDGTRLSIL.

This chain links TRBV20-1 with TRBJ1-6, with D possibly matching TRBD1 (5 bases). The CDR3 runs to 13 residues. V lost 6 bases and J 7 bases, leaving 13 bases between the germline ends. The germline V gene has CDR1 DFQATT and CDR2 SNEGSKA (reference sequence). The CDR3 region is CSADSWTNSPLHF. The CDR3 DNA is TGCAGTGCCGACAGTTGGACAAATTCACCCCTCCACTTT.

The CDR3 sequence: CASSQEVTLSTEAFF. The CDR3 DNA sequence: TGTGCCAGCAGCCAAGAAGTAACCTTGTCCACTGAAGCTTTCTTT. This chain uses TRBV3-1 with TRBJ1-1; D uncertain. The V gene's germline CDR1 is LGHDT and CDR2 YNNKEL (reference sequence). This CDR3 region has 15 residues. Trimming stripped 0 bases from V and 4 bases from J, with 12 bases between.